This TCR beta chain was sequenced during a study of T-cell memory formation after mild COVID-19. Across the study: Largely donor-specific TCR clusters were found.

The CDR3 contains 19 residues. Germline CDR1 and CDR2: KGHSH and LQKENI. Deletions cut 2 bases from V and 1 base from J, with 23 bases between. Barcoded TCR alpha and TCR beta cDNA libraries with UMIs came from 5'RACE using constant-segment primers. MiXCR, run by TCRdb on the 5' RACE reads, gives a single entry per CDR3 protein. In the table there are hundreds of thousands of distinct CDR3 sequences, 25% to 30% of which are singletons. Study conclusions and caveats: Pre-infection memory held some responding clones, suggesting pre-existing cross-reactive T cells responded. Researchers report contracting CD4+ clones mostly in CM and EM, with CD8+ clones in EMRA.

This clonotype was seen a few times. As yet, its antigen is unknown. The gene calls are TRBV18 and TRBJ1-1, with unresolved D. The sequenced sample was PBMCs or a T cell subset sorted from them (not recorded which). The clonotype originates from an adult woman who had mild COVID-19 (a few samples of this study predate the infection). Cell type and time point are not known. Here the CDR3 DNA reads TGTGCCAGCTCACCATTTGATTGGGAGAGGGTATTGACGAACACTGAAGCTTTCTTT. As protein: CASSPFDWERVLTNTEAFF.